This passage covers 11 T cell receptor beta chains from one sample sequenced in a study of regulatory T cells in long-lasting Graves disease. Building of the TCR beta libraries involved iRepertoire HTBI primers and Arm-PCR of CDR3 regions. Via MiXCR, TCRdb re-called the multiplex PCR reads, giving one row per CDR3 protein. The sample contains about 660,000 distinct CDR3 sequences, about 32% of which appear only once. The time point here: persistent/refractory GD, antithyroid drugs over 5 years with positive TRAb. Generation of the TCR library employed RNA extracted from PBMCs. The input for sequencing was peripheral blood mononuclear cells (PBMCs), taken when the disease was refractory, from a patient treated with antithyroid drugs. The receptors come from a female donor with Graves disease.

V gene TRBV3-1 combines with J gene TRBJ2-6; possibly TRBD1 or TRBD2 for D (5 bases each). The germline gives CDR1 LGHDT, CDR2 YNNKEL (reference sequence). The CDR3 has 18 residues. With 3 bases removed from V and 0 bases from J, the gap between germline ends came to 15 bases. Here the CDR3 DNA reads TGTGCCAGCAGCCAGAAGGGACCCCGGCCCTCTGGGGCCAACGTCCTGACTTTC. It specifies CASSQKGPRPSGANVLTF.

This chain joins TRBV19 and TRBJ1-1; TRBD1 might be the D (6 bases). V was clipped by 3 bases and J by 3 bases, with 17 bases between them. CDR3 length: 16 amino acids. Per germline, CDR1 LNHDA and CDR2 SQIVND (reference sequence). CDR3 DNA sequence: TGTGCCAGTAGTATTAATGGGGGGCGCACAGACACTGAAGCTTTCTTT. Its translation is CASSINGGRTDTEAFF.

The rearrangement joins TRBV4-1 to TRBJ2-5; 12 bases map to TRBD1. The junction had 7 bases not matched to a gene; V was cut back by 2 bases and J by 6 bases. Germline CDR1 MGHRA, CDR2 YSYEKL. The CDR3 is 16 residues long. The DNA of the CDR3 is TGCGCCAGCAGCCAACTGGGGACAGGGGGCAAAAAGACCCAGTACTTC. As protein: CASSQLGTGGKKTQYF.

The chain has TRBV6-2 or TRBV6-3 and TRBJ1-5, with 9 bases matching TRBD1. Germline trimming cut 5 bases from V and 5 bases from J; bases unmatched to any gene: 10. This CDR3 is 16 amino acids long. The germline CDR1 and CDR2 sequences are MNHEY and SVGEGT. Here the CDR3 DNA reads TGTGCCAGCAGTGAACCGGGACAGGGTACCCATCAGCCCCAGCATTTT. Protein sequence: CASSEPGQGTHQPQHF.

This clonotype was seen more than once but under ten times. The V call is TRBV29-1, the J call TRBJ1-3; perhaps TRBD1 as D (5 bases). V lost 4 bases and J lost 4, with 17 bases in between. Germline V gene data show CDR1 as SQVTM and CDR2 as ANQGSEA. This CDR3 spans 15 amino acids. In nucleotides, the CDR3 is TGCAGCGTTGGGGTGACGGGGGGAATCGGAAACACCATATATTTT. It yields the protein CSVGVTGGIGNTIYF.

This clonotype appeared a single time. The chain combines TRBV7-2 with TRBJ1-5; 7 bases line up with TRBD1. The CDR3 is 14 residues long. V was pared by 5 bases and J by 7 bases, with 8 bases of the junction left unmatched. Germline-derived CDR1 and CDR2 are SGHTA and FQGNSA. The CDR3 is CASSTYRGVQPQHF. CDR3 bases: TGTGCCAGCAGCACCTACAGGGGTGTCCAGCCCCAGCATTTT.

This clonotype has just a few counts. The CDR3 reads CASSQRTGHGTEAFF. DNA of the CDR3: TGTGCCAGCAGCCAACGGACAGGGCATGGCACTGAAGCTTTCTTT. V is TRBV3-1 and J is TRBJ1-1; 8 positions match TRBD1. The V segment lost 2 bases and the J segment 4 bases; nucleotides outside the gene matches: 6. This CDR3 has 15 residues. Germline assignment: CDR1 LGHDT and CDR2 YNNKEL (reference sequence).

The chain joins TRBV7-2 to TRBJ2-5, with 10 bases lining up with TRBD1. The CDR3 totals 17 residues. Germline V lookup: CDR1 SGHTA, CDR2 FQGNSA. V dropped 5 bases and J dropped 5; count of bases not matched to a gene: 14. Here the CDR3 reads CASSPGTGVFRVETQYF. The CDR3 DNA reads TGTGCCAGCAGCCCCGGGACAGGGGTTTTTCGAGTGGAGACCCAGTACTTC.

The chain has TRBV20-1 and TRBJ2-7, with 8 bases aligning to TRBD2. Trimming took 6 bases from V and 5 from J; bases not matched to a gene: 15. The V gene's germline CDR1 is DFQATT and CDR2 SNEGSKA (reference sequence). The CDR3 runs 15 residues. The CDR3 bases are TGCAGTGCCCCGCCGCTTTTCGGGAGGGACCACGAGCAGTACTTC. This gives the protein CSAPPLFGRDHEQYF.

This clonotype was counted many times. CDR3 coding DNA: TGTGCCAGCAGCGTTCTCGTCGGTAGTTCACCCCTCCACTTT. This translates into CASSVLVGSSPLHF. The gene calls are TRBV7-2 and TRBJ1-6, with no clear D. V was trimmed by 5 bases and J by 9 bases, leaving 14 bases between them. This CDR3 spans 14 amino acids. Per germline, CDR1 SGHTA and CDR2 FQGNSA.

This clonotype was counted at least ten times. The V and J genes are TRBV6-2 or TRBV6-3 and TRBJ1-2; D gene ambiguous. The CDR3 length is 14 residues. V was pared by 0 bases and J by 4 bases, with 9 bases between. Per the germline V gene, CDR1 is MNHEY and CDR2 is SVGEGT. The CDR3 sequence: CASSYSGPGYGYTF. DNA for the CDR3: TGTGCCAGCAGTTACTCTGGGCCGGGCTATGGCTACACCTTC.